This TCR beta chain derives from a study of blood T cell repertoires in COVID-19. Across the study: Whether acute or convalescent, the COVID-19 samples came from the United States, Italy and Spain.

Germline V lookup: CDR1 SGHTA, CDR2 FQGTGA. V dropped 11 bases and J dropped 2 bases, with 26 bases sitting between them. The CDR3 has 17 amino acids. The protocol was immunoSEQ multiplex PCR, while the TCRdb copy is restricted to in-frame clones and leaves out a portion. In the table there are about 210,000 clones, about three quarters of which are singletons. The rearrangement joins TRBV7-3 to TRBJ2-3, with D possibly matching TRBD2 (5 bases). The clonotype originates from a woman in her 70s with acute or convalescent COVID-19. Sequencing used peripheral blood. CDR3 in amino acids: CADNQSGQQTYTDTQYF. CDR3 coding DNA: TGTGCCGATAATCAAAGCGGCCAACAGACTTACACAGATACGCAGTATTTT.